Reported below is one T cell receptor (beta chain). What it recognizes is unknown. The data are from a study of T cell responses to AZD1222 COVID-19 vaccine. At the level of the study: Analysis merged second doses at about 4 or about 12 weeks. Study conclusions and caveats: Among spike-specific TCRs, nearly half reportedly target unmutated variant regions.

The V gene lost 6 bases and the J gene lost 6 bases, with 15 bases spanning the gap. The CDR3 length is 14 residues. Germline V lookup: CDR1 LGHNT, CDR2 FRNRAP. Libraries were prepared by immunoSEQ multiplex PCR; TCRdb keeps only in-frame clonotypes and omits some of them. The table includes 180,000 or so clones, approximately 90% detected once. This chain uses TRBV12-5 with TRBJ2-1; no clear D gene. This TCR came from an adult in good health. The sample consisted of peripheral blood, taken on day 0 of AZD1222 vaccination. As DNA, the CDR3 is TGTGCTAGTGGCACCACCTACGGGCCCAATGAGCAGTTCTTC. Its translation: CASGTTYGPNEQFF. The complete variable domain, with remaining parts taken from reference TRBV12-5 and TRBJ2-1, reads DARVTQTPRHKVTEMGQEVTMRCQPILGHNTVFWYRQTMMQGLELLAYFRNRAPLDDSGMPKDRFSAEMPDATLATLKIQPSEPRDSAVYFCASGTTYGPNEQFFGPGTRLTVL.